Listed below are T cell receptor beta chains from one sample, sequenced in a study of metastatic and nonmetastatic thyroid tumors. With MiXCR, TCRdb reprocessed the PCR reads. The profile shows tens of thousands of clones, about 32% of them singletons. Sequenced material: tumor tissue. The source of these receptors is a female donor with papillary thyroid cancer or a benign thyroid nodule (not recorded which). Some clones in this sample may be carry-over from other donors' samples. CDR3s include the opening cysteine and the closing phenylalanine or tryptophan. D genes are given only for firm matches. Size tells how often a clone was seen (once, few, many) or the class of an expanded clone, and some rows leave it out.

j_call d_call v_call clone_size cdr3_aa cdr3_nt
TRBJ1-1 NA TRBV28 few CASSMQNTEAFF TGTGCCAGCAGTATGCAGAACACTGAAGCTTTCTTT
TRBJ1-2 NA TRBV7-8 NA CASSLAGRANYGYTF TGTGCCAGCAGCTTAGCGGGGCGGGCAAACTATGGCTACACCTTC
TRBJ2-1 TRBD2 TRBV27 few CASSLRITREVYNEQFF TGTGCCAGCAGTTTACGAATTACACGGGAGGTCTACAATGAGCAGTTCTTC
TRBJ2-3 NA TRBV20-1 NA CSARDRLGGDTQYF TGCAGTGCTAGAGATCGGTTGGGGGGAGATACGCAGTATTTT
TRBJ2-1 NA TRBV6-2/TRBV6-3 many CASTTGEGYSYNEQFF TGTGCCAGCACAACCGGAGAGGGGTACTCCTACAATGAGCAGTTCTTC
TRBJ2-1 NA TRBV6-1 NA CASNEAGFALYNEQFF TGTGCCAGCAATGAGGCGGGATTCGCCCTTTACAATGAGCAGTTCTTC
TRBJ1-1 NA TRBV2 NA CASITGFRENTEAFF TGTGCCAGTATCACCGGTTTTCGGGAGAACACTGAAGCTTTCTTT
TRBJ1-2 NA TRBV27 many CASSSRGLANYGYTF TGTGCCAGCAGTTCAAGGGGCCTGGCTAACTATGGCTACACCTTC
TRBJ2-6 NA TRBV12-5 NA CASAQSGANVLTF TGTGCTAGTGCGCAGTCTGGGGCCAACGTCCTGACTTTC
TRBJ1-2 TRBD1 TRBV5-1 few CASSLTDRDGYTF TGCGCCAGCAGCTTGACCGACAGGGATGGCTACACCTTC
TRBJ2-7 NA TRBV20-1 NA CSAAGGGSGYEQYF TGCAGTGCTGCCGGTGGGGGATCGGGTTACGAGCAGTACTTC
TRBJ1-6 NA TRBV6-5 few CASLPRSGSPLHF TGTGCCAGCTTACCCAGGTCTGGGTCACCCCTCCACTTT
TRBJ2-7 NA TRBV7-8 NA CASSLAERAYEQYF TGTGCCAGCAGCTTAGCGGAGAGAGCCTACGAGCAGTACTTC
TRBJ1-2 NA TRBV28 NA CASSCPVIYGYTF TGTGCCAGCAGTTGCCCGGTCATCTATGGCTACACCTTC
TRBJ1-2 NA TRBV6-1 few CANSWEGPNYGYTF TGTGCCAACAGTTGGGAAGGCCCCAACTATGGCTACACCTTC
TRBJ1-1 TRBD1 TRBV28 few CASSLPLGRGRVSTEAFF TGTGCCAGCAGTTTACCCCTAGGCAGGGGGCGAGTTTCCACTGAAGCTTTCTTT
TRBJ2-3 NA TRBV10-2 NA CASSERSRPTDTQYF TGCGCCAGCAGTGAAAGGAGCCGCCCTACAGATACGCAGTATTTT